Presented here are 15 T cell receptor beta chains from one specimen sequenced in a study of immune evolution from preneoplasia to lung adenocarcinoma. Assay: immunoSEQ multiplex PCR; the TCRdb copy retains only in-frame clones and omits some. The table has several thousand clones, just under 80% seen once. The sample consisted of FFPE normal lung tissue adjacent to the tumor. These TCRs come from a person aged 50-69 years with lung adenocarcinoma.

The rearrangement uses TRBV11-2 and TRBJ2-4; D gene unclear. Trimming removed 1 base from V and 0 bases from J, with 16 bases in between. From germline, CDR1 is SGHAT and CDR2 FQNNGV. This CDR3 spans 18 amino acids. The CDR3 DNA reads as TGTGCCAGCAGCTTAGCGATCCGTCCTCTCCTAGCCAAAAACATTCAGTACTTC. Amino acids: CASSLAIRPLLAKNIQYF.

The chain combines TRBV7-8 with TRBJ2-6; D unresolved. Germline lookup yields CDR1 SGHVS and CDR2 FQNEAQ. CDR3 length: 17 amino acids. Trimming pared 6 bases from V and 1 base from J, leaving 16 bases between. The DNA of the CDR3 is TGTGCCAGCAGTCCCCCTCCGGTACGATCTGGGGCCAACGTCCTGACTTTC. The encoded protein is CASSPPPVRSGANVLTF.

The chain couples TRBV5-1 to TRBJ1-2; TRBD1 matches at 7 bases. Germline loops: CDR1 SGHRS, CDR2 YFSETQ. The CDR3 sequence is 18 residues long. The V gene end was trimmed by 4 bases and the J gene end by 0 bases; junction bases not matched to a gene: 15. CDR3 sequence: CASSPNGGGGLSNYGYTF. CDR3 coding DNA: TGCGCCAGCAGCCCTAATGGCGGAGGGGGCCTGTCTAACTATGGCTACACCTTC.

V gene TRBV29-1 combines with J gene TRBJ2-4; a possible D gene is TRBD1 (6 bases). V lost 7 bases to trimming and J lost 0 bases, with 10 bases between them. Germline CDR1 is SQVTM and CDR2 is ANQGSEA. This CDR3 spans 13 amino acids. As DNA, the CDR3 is TGCAGCGCATTAGGGGGAGCCAAAAACATTCAGTACTTC. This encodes CSALGGAKNIQYF.

For the CDR3, the DNA is TGTGCCAGCAGCTTAAGAGCAGGCGAAAAACTGTTTTTT. It yields the protein CASSLRAGEKLFF. The chain joins TRBV7-6 to TRBJ1-4; D uncertain. Per the germline V gene, CDR1 is SGHVS and CDR2 is FNYEAQ. The V and J ends lost 2 bases and 8 bases respectively, with 9 bases between them. This CDR3 has 13 amino acids.

CDR3 protein: CATVWGSYNGELFF. In DNA form, the CDR3 reads TGTGCCACCGTGTGGGGATCGTATAACGGGGAGCTGTTTTTT. The chain recombines TRBV6-1 with TRBJ2-2; D is uncertain. This CDR3 has 14 amino acids. V was clipped by 10 bases and J by 7 bases, with 19 bases between them. The V gene's germline CDR1 is MNHNS and CDR2 SASEGT.

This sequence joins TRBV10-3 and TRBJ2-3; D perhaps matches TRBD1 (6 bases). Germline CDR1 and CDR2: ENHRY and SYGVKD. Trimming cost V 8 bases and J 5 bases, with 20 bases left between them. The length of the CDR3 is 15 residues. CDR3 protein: CAIAERAGAVDTQYF. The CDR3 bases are TGTGCCATCGCCGAACGGGCAGGGGCGGTAGATACGCAGTATTTT.

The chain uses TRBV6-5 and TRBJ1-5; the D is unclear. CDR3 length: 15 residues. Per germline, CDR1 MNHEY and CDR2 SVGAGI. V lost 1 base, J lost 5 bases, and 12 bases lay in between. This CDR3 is CASSYYGDDYQPQHF. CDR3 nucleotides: TGTGCCAGCAGTTACTACGGCGATGACTATCAGCCCCAGCATTTT.

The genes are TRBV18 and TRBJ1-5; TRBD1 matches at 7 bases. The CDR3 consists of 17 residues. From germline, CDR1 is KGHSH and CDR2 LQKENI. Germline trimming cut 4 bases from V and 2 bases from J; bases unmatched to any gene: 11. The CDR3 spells CASSLMGGGGGNQPQHF. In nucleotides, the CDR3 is TGTGCCAGCTCACTTATGGGAGGGGGCGGAGGCAATCAGCCCCAGCATTTT.

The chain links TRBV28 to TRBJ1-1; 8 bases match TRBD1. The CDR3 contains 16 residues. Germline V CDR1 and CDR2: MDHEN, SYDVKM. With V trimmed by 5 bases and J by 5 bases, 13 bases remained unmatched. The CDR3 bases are TGTGCCAGCAGTATCTATCTGACAGGGGCCCGGACTGAAGCTTTCTTT. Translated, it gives CASSIYLTGARTEAFF.

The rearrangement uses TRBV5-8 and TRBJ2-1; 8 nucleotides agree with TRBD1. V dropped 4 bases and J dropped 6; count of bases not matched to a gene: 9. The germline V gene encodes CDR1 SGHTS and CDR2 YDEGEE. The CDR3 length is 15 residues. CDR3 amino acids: CASSPDRASGNEQFF. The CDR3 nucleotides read TGTGCCAGCAGCCCGGACAGGGCATCCGGCAATGAGCAGTTCTTC. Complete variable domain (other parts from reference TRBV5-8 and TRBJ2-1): EAGVTQSPTHLIKTRGQQATLRCSPISGHTSVYWYQQALGLGLQFLLWYDEGEERNRGNFPPRFSGRQFPNYSSELNVNALELEDSALYLCASSPDRASGNEQFFGPGTRLTVL.

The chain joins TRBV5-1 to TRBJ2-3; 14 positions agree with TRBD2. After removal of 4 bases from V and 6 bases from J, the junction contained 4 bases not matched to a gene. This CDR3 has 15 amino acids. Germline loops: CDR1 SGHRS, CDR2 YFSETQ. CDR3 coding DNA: TGCGCCAGCAGCGCGACTAGCGGGAGGGCGGATACGCAGTATTTT. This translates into CASSATSGRADTQYF.

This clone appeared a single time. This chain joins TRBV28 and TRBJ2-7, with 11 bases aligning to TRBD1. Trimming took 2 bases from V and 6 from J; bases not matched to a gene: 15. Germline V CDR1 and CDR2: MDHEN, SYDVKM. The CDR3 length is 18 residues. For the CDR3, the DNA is TGTGCCAGCAGTTTAGATGCGGCGGGGACAGGGGGGTTGAGCGAGCAGTACTTC. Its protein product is CASSLDAAGTGGLSEQYF.

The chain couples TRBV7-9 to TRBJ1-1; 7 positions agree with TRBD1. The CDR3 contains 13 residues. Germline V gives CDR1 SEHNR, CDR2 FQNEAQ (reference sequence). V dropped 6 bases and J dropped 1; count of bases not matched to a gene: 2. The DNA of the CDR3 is TGTGCCAGCAGTCGACAGGGGAACACTGAAGCTTTCTTT. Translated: CASSRQGNTEAFF.

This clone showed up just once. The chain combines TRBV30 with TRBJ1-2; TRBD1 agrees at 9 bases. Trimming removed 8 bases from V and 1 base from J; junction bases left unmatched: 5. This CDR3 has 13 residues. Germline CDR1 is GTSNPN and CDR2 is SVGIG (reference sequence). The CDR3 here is CASPGQGNYGYTF. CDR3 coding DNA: TGTGCCAGTCCGGGACAGGGTAACTATGGCTACACCTTC.